The T cell receptor (beta chain) under discussion was sequenced for a study of PD-L1 blockade in urothelial cancer listed by TCRdb under 2017. At the level of the whole study: Every patient began therapy at some point between 2013 and 2015 and was given atezolizumab 1,200 mg intravenously every 3 weeks. Pretreatment blood TCR-seq was available for around 29 patients, at least one posttreatment blood collection was obtained for 25 or so patients, and tumor TCR-seq was available for 25 or so patients. An exploratory multi-omic analysis was conducted of the somatic, immune and clinical correlates of response to PD-L1 blockade with atezolizumab in urothelial cancer. Durable clinical benefit was defined as progression-free survival longer than 6 months, and TCR features were also tested against progression-free and overall survival. Whole exome sequencing and RNA sequencing of pretreatment tumors were performed alongside TCR sequencing in the same patients. An ECOG performance status of 0 or 1 was recorded for the patients, and 0 to 3 prior chemotherapy regimens had been received by the patients. Under 10 patients achieved durable clinical benefit and some 20 did not. Blood samples were analyzed at 3 weeks after treatment start (second dose) and at 6 weeks after treatment start. Blood samples yielded a median of roughly 150,000 T cells and tens of thousands of unique TCRs, with median clonality 0.080. About 90% of the roughly 29 patients were males with bladder-origin urothelial cancer, and about 60% of the 29 reported a prior smoking history. Pretreatment tumor samples, along with matched peripheral blood serially collected before and after atezolizumab treatment, were subjected to TCR sequencing. General findings and caveats noted by the study authors: Improved progression-free and overall survival was associated with having pretreatment peripheral blood TCR clonality below the median. At 3 weeks after the start of treatment, tumor-associated TCR clones in peripheral blood had expanded more in patients with durable benefit (n of about 22, p = 0.022). Because the sample size was small (n of about 30) and many of the analyses were exploratory, the results are meant to be hypothesis-generating.

Notes on this clone: Its antigen is currently not known. Per-nucleotide qualities are absent, and no much larger clonotype sits a single base away.

To estimate absolute template abundance from read counts, synthetic TCR analog templates were spiked into each PCR. Using the immunoSEQ assay, TCRbeta CDR3 regions were amplified from genomic DNA with bias-controlled V and J gene primers. Sequencing of rearranged TCRbeta segments was performed at approximately 20X coverage. Turning to the authors' computational methods: Sequencing errors were corrected by clustering, and CDR3s were annotated against IMGT so that V, D and J genes could be assigned. Only productive TCRbeta rearrangements were used in downstream analyses, excluding out-of-frame or stop-codon sequences. Clonality was computed as one minus Shannon entropy normalized by the log of the number of unique productive sequences. Clones differing between time points or between blood and tumor were identified by Fisher's exact test with Benjamini-Hochberg correction at adjusted p below 0.01. TCRdb mirrors the immuneACCESS table, restricted to in-frame sequences. Some clones are absent from its copies; in checked studies, under half trace to an unresolved V gene, and the reason for the others is unknown. The D gene and trimming were derived from the DNA, and the V and J assignments and clone size from that table. Present in this sample are 50,000 or so clones, about 85% of which were seen just once. The ten largest clonotypes hold roughly 1.9% of the sample.

V ends up 5 bases short and J 7 bases short, with an unmatched junction base count of 7. The CDR3 contains 13 residues, cysteine and phenylalanine counted. The retained sequence is limited to the CDR3, 39 bases, with the frame set at the first base. CDR1 and CDR2 are drawn from the germline V gene: SGHTA, FQGNSA. The intended sense of this specimen's time point label: peripheral blood 6 weeks after treatment start. A cohort of around 29 patients with locally advanced or metastatic urothelial carcinoma, treated at Memorial Sloan Kettering on a trial protocol, was included. Peripheral blood mononuclear cells were collected from each patient pretreatment and during treatment, giving between 1 and 8 total time points per patient. The Qiagen DNeasy Blood extraction kit was used to purify genomic DNA from total PBMCs and tumor samples. PBMCs were collected pretreatment and during treatment, and were isolated and stored as previously described.

This TCR came from a man in his fifties or sixties with urothelial cancer. The sample consisted of PBMCs, taken around atezolizumab (anti-PD-L1) treatment. The rearranged chain carries TRBV7-2 and TRBJ1-1, with 7 bases in between that match TRBD1. Here is the DNA: TGTGCCAGCAGCCGCGACAGGGTCGGTGAAGCTTTCTTT. It codes for CASSRDRVGEAFF.